This TCR beta chain is drawn from a study of T cells in Graves' hyperthyroidism and ophthalmopathy. General study findings and limits: Clonotypes that were expanded in thyroid above 0.001 mostly appeared in blood too.

This clonotype was observed many times. What it binds is not known. Amplified TCR beta CDR3 regions came from RNA transcripts. TCR CDR3 regions were first amplified by RT-PCR with HTBI primers. MiXCR, run by TCRdb on the multiplex PCR reads, gives a single entry per CDR3 protein. The sample shows over 250,000 distinct CDR3 sequences, about an eighth of them seen only once. Trimming left V 2 bases short and J 5 bases short, with 10 bases between. The CDR3 covers 14 residues. Germline CDR1 LNHDA, CDR2 SQIVND (reference sequence). The sequence was obtained from a woman between 40 and 50 years old with Graves' ophthalmopathy. The genes are TRBV19 and TRBJ2-1; weak D call: TRBD2 (5 bases). The specimen sequenced was blood. The CDR3 DNA follows: TGTGCCAGTAGTATACAGCTAGCCAACAATGAGCAGTTCTTC. It is translated as CASSIQLANNEQFF. Using reference TRBV19 and TRBJ2-1 for the parts outside the CDR3, the full variable domain is DGGITQSPKYLFRKEGQNVTLSCEQNLNHDAMYWYRQDPGQGLRLIYYSQIVNDFQKGDIAEGYSVSREKKESFPLTVTSAQKNPTAFYLCASSIQLANNEQFFGPGTRLTVL.